The clone carrying this T cell receptor (beta chain) appeared a few times. The antigen is undetermined. The data belong to a study of blood T cells in healthy people across ages. General study results and limits: With unsorted PBMCs, a conclusive comparison of naive versus antigen-experienced cells was not possible.

Sample-barcoded 5' priming and a J-beta primer mix drove a second PCR of roughly 7 to 11 cycles. TCRdb re-called the 5' RACE reads through MiXCR, storing one row per CDR3 protein. This sample yields hundreds of thousands of distinct CDR3 sequences, of which about 30% are seen a single time; roughly 14% belongs to the top ten. This CDR3 is 14 amino acids long. Trimming took off 4 bases at V and 4 bases at J, with 11 bases between the two ends. The germline CDR1 and CDR2 sequences are SGHVS and FQNEAQ. Ranging in age from about 6 to 90, the donors were healthy Caucasian individuals from Russia. Each donor supplied ten milliliters of peripheral blood.

The TCR originated in a woman aged 80 or over in good health. Sequences were obtained from blood. The chain employs TRBV7-8 and TRBJ1-5; D uncertain. CDR3 loop: CASSSPRPNQPQHF. As DNA, the CDR3 is TGTGCCAGCAGCTCCCCGAGGCCGAATCAGCCCCAGCATTTT.